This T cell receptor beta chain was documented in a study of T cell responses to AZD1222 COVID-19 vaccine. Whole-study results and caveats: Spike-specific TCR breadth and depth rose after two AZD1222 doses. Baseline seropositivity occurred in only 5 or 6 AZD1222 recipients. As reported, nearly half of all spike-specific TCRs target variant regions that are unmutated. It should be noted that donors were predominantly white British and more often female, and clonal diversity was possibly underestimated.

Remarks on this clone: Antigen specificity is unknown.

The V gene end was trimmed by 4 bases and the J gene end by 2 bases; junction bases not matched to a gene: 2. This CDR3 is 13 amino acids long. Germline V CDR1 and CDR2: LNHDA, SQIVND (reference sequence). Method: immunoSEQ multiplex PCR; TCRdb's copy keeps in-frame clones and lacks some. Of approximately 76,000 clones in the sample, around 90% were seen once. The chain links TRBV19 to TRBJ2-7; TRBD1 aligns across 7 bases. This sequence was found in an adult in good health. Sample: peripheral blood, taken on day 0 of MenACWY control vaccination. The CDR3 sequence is CASSRDSTYEQYF. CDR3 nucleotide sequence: TGTGCCAGTAGTAGGGACAGCACCTACGAGCAGTACTTC.